The source of this T cell receptor (beta chain) is a study of beta chain features in type 1 diabetes. Points from the study as a whole: Among all four CD4+ subsets, Type 1 diabetes patients had TCRB CDR3s that were moderately but significantly shorter.

On this clone itself: Its target is unknown.

Expressed TCRB transcripts were sequenced because the isolated RNA had all been reverse transcribed beforehand. The method was immunoSEQ multiplex PCR; TCRdb's version includes in-frame clones alone and lacks a portion of them. The top ten clones hold approximately 0.64% of a sample with roughly 170,000 clones, 13% of them seen once. CDR3 length: 12 amino acids. V lost 4 bases and J lost 5, with 8 bases in between. Germline CDR1 is SNHLY and CDR2 is FYNNEI. The receptor's source is a woman between 18 and 29 years old in good health. V and J are TRBV2 and TRBJ1-2; D uncertain. The sample comprised central memory CD4+ T cells from blood. In DNA form, the CDR3 reads TGTGCCAGCAGTGTCGAGGGATATGGCTACACCTTC. Its protein is CASSVEGYGYTF.